A single sample is the source of the 6 T cell receptor beta chains below, sequenced in a study of shared clonotypes between healthy human individuals. The protocol was immunoSEQ multiplex PCR, while the TCRdb copy is restricted to in-frame clones and leaves out a portion. The repertoire holds about 1 million clones, approximately 68% seen once, with roughly 1.5% in the top ten. Source material: memory CD4+ T cells sorted from blood. The subset is: CD45RA-negative fraction. These receptors were taken from a man aged 18 to 30 in good health.

This clone was recorded once. The rearrangement uses TRBV7-9 and TRBJ2-3; D may be TRBD2 (7 bases). The CDR3 sequence is 15 residues long. CDR1 SEHNR and CDR2 FQNEAQ come from the germline V gene (reference sequence). The V gene lost 6 bases and the J gene lost 5 bases, with 18 bases spanning the gap. The CDR3 reads CASRGGRGARDTQYF. CDR3 nucleotides: TGTGCCAGCAGAGGAGGACGGGGGGCCAGAGATACGCAGTATTTT.

The chain has TRBV19 and TRBJ1-5, with D possibly matching TRBD1 (5 bases). CDR1 LNHDA and CDR2 SQIVND come from the germline V gene (reference sequence). The CDR3 contains 14 residues. Trimming took off 8 bases at V and 7 bases at J, with 18 bases between the two ends. The CDR3: CASHSWGDGQPQHF. DNA for the CDR3: TGTGCCAGTCACAGTTGGGGGGATGGCCAGCCCCAGCATTTT.

This clone appeared a single time. This sequence joins TRBV7-2 and TRBJ1-6, with D possibly matching TRBD1 (5 bases). Trimming removed 0 bases from V and 10 bases from J, with 19 bases in between. This CDR3 spans 17 amino acids. Germline CDR1 reads SGHTA; CDR2 reads FQGNSA. DNA of the CDR3: TGTGCCAGCAGCTTAGCTTTCCTCGATTGGGGGAAATCACCCCTCCACTTT. Translating gives CASSLAFLDWGKSPLHF.

The chain employs TRBV10-1 and TRBJ2-7, with 10 nucleotides matching TRBD2. Looked up from germline, CDR1 is WNHNN and CDR2 is SYGVQD (reference sequence). Losses at the gene ends were 2 bases for V and 6 bases for J; bases not matched to a gene: 4. The CDR3 extends over 14 amino acids. In DNA, the CDR3 is TGCGCCAGCAGTGAGGGGCTAGCGGGAGCCGAGCAGTACTTC. It translates to CASSEGLAGAEQYF.

This clone was detected once. This chain links TRBV7-2 with TRBJ1-5; the D gene is possibly TRBD1 (5 bases). Germline CDR1 reads SGHTA; CDR2 reads FQGNSA. Trimming stripped 2 bases from V and 3 bases from J, with 8 bases between. The CDR3 is 14 amino acids. DNA of the CDR3: TGTGCCAGCAGCTTAACCAGGGTCAATCAGCCCCAGCATTTT. It translates to CASSLTRVNQPQHF.

The chain has TRBV7-2 and TRBJ1-1; D is undetermined. The CDR3 spans 15 residues. CDR1 is SGHTA, CDR2 FQGNSA, per germline. The ends were cut back, 4 bases at V and 4 bases at J, with 16 bases in the middle. CDR3: CASSSGERVSTEAFF. CDR3 bases: TGTGCCAGCAGCTCAGGTGAACGGGTCTCCACTGAAGCTTTCTTT.